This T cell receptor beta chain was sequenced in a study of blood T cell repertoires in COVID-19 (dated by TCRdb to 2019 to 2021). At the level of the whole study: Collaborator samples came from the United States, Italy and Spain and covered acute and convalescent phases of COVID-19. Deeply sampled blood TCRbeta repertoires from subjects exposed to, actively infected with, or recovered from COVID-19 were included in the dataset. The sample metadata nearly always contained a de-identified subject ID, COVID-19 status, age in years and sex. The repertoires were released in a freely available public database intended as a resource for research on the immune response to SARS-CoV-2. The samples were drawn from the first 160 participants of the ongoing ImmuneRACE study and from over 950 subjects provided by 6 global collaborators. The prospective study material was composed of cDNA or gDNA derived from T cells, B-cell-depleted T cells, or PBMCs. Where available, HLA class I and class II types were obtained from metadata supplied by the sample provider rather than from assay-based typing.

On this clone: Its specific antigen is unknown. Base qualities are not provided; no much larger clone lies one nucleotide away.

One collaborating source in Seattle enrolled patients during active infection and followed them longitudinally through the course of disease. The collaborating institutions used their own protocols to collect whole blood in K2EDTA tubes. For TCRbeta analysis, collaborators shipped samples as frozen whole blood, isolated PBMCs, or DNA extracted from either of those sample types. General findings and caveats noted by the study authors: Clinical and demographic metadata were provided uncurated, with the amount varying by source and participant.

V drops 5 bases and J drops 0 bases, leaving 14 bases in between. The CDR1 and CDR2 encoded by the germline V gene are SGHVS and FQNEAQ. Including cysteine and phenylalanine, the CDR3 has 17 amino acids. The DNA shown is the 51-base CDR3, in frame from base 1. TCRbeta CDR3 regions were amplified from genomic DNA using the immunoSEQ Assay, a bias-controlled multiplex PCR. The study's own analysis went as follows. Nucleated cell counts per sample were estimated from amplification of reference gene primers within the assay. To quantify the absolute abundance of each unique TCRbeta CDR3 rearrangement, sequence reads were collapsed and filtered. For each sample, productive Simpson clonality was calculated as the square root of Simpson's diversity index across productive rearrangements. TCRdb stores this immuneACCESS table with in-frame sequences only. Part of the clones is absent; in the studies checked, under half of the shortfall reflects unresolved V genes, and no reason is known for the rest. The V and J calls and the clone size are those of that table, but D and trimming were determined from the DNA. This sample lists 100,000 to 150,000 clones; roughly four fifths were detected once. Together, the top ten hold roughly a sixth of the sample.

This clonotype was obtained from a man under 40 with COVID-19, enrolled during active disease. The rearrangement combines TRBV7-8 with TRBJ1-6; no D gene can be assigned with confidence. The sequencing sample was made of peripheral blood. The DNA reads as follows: TGTGCCAGCAGCCTATCTGTTGGGAGCTCCTATAATTCACCCCTCCACTTT. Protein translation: CASSLSVGSSYNSPLHF.